The TCR beta chain described here comes from a study of cytomegalovirus exposure and HLA in healthy donors. CDR1 and CDR2 from the germline V gene are MNHNS and SASEGT. Trimming left V 3 bases short and J 11 bases short, with 10 bases between. The CDR3 is 11 residues long. Study observations and caveats: Sequence variants that were highly shared formed a cluster that was likely a sequencing artifact. Later analysis reportedly placed an Asian-associated ancestry cluster below the approximately 730-donor mean in N-insertions. Analyses of presence/absence relied on an assumption of roughly uniform sequencing depth across donors. Reports state that TCR beta sequences accurately predicted most subjects' HLA-A and HLA-B alleles.

In the PCR, 60 Vbeta and 13 Jbeta primers were used. Assay: immunoSEQ multiplex PCR; the TCRdb copy retains only in-frame clones and omits some. The top ten hold around 2% of the sample, which has about 130,000 clones, more than 60% seen once. This clone was seen a single time. Its cognate antigen is unknown. V gene TRBV6-1 combines with J gene TRBJ1-1, with D tentatively TRBD1 (6 bases). This TCR came from a woman in her thirties or forties in good health and CMV-seronegative. Sequencing used PBMCs. The CDR3 region has the DNA TGTGCCAGCAGTGATGGGGGGGCCGCTTTCTTT. The encoded protein is CASSDGGAAFF.